This entry features one TCR beta chain sequence. As yet, its antigen is unknown. The germline gives CDR1 MNHEY, CDR2 SMNVEV (reference sequence). The CDR3 extends over 16 amino acids. The source of the sample is a study of blood T cells in healthy people across ages. Findings of the study overall: Bulk PBMC profiling left naive and antigen-experienced comparisons inconclusive. CMV status of donors was not determined, possibly confounding expanded clonotype changes.

A sample-barcoded 5' primer and a J-beta primer mix were used in a second PCR of roughly 7 to 11 cycles. TCRdb re-analysed the 5' RACE reads in MiXCR, keeping a single row per CDR3 protein. This repertoire shows roughly 1,500,000 distinct CDR3 sequences, roughly 32% found once; its top ten account for approximately 11%. This chain joins TRBV27 and TRBJ2-5, with 8 bases fitting TRBD2. The end of the DNA is better explained by TRBJ2-7, so the J call may be wrong. This clonotype was sampled from a woman in her thirties in good health. The sequenced sample was blood. In DNA form, the CDR3 reads TGTGCCAGCAGTTTACTCTGGGTTGCGGGGGGCGACGAGCAGTACTTC. It codes for CASSLLWVAGGDEQYF.